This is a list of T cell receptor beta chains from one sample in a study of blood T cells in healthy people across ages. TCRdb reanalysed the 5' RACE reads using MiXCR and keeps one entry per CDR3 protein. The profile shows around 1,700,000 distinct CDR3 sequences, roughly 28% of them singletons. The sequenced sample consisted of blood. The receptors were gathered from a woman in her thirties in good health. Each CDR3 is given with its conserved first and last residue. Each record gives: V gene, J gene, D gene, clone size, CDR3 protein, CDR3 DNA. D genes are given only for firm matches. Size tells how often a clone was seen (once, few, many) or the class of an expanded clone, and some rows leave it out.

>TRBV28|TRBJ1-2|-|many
CATEVPTYGYTF
TGTGCCACCGAAGTCCCAACCTATGGCTACACCTTC
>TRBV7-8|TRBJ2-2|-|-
CASSLLTAGETGELFF
TGTGCCAGCAGCTTACTTACGGCAGGGGAAACCGGGGAGCTGTTTTTT
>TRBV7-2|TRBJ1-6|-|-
CASSLGELGNSPLHF
TGTGCCAGCAGCTTAGGCGAATTGGGGAATTCACCCCTCCACTTT
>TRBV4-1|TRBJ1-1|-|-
CASSQNRGRRNTEAFF
TGCGCCAGCAGCCAAAATCGAGGCCGGAGGAACACTGAAGCTTTCTTT
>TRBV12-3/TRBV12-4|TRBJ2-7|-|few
CASSSPSAQEEQYF
TGTGCCAGCAGTTCTCCATCCGCCCAGGAGGAGCAGTACTTC
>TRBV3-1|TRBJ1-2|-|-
CASSQDKARATYGYTF
TGTGCCAGCAGCCAAGACAAGGCCAGGGCCACCTATGGCTACACCTTC
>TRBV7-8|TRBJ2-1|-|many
CASSLRTEGAQFF
TGTGCCAGCAGCTTAAGGACGGAGGGGGCTCAGTTCTTC
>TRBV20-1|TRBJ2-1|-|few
CSAREGAGAGRYNEQFF
TGCAGTGCTAGAGAGGGGGCGGGGGCAGGCAGATACAATGAGCAGTTCTTC
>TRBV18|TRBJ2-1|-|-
CASSPQSGWREGQETQFF
TGTGCCAGCTCGCCCCAGTCGGGCTGGAGGGAGGGACAAGAGACCCAGTTCTTC
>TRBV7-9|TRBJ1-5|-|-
CASSLEGTGRPQHF
TGTGCCAGCAGCTTAGAAGGGACGGGGCGGCCCCAGCATTTT
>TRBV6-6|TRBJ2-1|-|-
CASSSRGVSSYNEQFF
TGTGCCAGCAGTTCCAGGGGGGTAAGCTCCTACAATGAGCAGTTCTTC
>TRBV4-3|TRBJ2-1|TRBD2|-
CASSQGTSGSNEQFF
TGCGCCAGCAGCCAAGGGACTAGCGGCTCCAATGAGCAGTTCTTC
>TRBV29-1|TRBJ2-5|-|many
CSVERGSFQETQYF
TGCAGCGTTGAGAGGGGCAGCTTCCAAGAGACCCAGTACTTC
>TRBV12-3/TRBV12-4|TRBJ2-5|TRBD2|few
CASTKRGSGQETQYF
TGTGCCAGCACCAAGCGGGGGAGCGGGCAAGAGACCCAGTACTTC
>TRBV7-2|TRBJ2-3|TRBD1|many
CASSPSTGVGDTQYF
TGTGCCAGCAGCCCATCGACAGGGGTAGGAGATACGCAGTATTTT
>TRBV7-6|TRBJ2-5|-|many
CASRRLGEWGTQYF
TGTGCCAGCAGACGGCTGGGGGAGTGGGGGACCCAGTACTTC
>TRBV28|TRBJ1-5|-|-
CASSMTQPQHF
TGTGCCAGCAGTATGACTCAGCCCCAGCATTTT
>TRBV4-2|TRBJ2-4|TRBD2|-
CASSQRGSGGAEIQYF
TGTGCCAGCAGCCAAAGAGGTAGCGGGGGGGCAGAAATTCAGTACTTC
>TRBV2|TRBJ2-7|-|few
CASRVESVSYEQYF
TGTGCCAGCAGGGTTGAGAGCGTGAGCTACGAGCAGTACTTC
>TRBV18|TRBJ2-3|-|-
CASSRGAMLDTQYF
TGTGCCAGCTCACGAGGCGCTATGCTAGATACGCAGTATTTT
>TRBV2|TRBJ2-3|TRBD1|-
CATGLQGADGDTQYF
TGTGCCACCGGTCTGCAGGGGGCCGACGGAGATACGCAGTATTTT
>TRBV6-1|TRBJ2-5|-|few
CASSGGGSGETQYF
TGTGCCAGCAGTGGTGGGGGATCCGGGGAGACCCAGTACTTC
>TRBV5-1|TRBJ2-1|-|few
CASSLDSPKDNEQFF
TGCGCCAGCAGCTTGGATAGCCCCAAGGACAATGAGCAGTTCTTC
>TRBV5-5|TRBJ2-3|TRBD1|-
CASSLYRGDADTQYF
TGCGCCAGCAGCTTGTACAGGGGAGACGCAGATACGCAGTATTTT
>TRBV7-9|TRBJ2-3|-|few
CASSTRAERDTQYF
TGTGCCAGCAGCACCAGGGCCGAACGAGATACGCAGTATTTT
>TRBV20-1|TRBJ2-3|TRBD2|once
CSAPGTRSGTQYF
TGCAGTGCCCCTGGGACTAGAAGTGGTACGCAGTATTTT
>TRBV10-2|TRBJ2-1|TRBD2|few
CASRGLAGGQGDEQFF
TGCGCCAGCCGGGGACTAGCGGGAGGGCAAGGGGATGAGCAGTTCTTC
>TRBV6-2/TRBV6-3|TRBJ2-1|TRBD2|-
CASTRGGTYNEQFF
TGTGCCAGCACCCGGGGAGGGACTTACAATGAGCAGTTCTTC
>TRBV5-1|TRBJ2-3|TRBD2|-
CASSLISGGRSDTQYF
TGCGCCAGCAGCTTGATTTCGGGAGGGCGTTCAGATACGCAGTATTTT
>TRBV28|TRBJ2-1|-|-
CASSLLGPTGDNEQFF
TGTGCCAGCAGTTTATTAGGCCCCACCGGGGACAATGAGCAGTTCTTC
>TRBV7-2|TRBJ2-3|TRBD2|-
CASSFSGGATDTQYF
TGTGCCAGCAGCTTTAGCGGGGGGGCTACAGATACGCAGTATTTT
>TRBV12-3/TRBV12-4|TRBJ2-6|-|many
CATRTGANVLTF
TGTGCCACCAGAACTGGGGCCAACGTCCTGACTTTC
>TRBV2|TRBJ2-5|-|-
CASSGSVETQYF
TGTGCCAGCAGTGGTAGCGTAGAGACCCAGTACTTC
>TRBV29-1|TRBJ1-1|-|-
CSVEEKGFNTEAFF
TGCAGCGTTGAAGAAAAGGGTTTTAACACTGAAGCTTTCTTT
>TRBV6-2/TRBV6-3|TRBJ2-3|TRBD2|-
CASNPGTSFSAQYF
TGTGCCAGCAATCCCGGGACTAGCTTCTCTGCGCAGTATTTT
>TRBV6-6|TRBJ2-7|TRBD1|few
CASRGQDLYEQYF
TGTGCCAGCAGGGGACAGGACCTCTACGAGCAGTACTTC
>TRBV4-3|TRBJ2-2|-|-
CASSLVEGAETGELFF
TGCGCCAGCAGCCTTGTAGAGGGAGCGGAAACCGGGGAGCTGTTTTTT
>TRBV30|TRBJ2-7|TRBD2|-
CAWSLGGSFSYEQYF
TGTGCCTGGAGTCTCGGCGGGAGCTTCTCCTACGAGCAGTACTTC
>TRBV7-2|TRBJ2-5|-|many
CASSPHRETQYF
TGTGCCAGCAGCCCCCACCGGGAGACCCAGTACTTC
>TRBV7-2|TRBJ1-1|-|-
CASGGTAPTEAFF
TGTGCCAGCGGCGGGACGGCCCCCACTGAAGCTTTCTTT
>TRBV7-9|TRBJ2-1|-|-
CASSLGRDKQFF
TGTGCCAGCAGCTTAGGGCGAGATAAGCAGTTCTTC
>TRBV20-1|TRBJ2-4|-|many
CSAPLAGANIQYF
TGCAGTGCACCCCTTGCCGGGGCTAACATTCAGTACTTC
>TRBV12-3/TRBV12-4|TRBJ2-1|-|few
CASGRDGGPYNEQFF
TGTGCCAGCGGCCGGGACGGGGGGCCTTACAATGAGCAGTTCTTC
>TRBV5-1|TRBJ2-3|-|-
CASSPSYAGRGTDTQYF
TGCGCCAGCAGCCCCTCCTACGCCGGGAGAGGCACAGATACGCAGTATTTT
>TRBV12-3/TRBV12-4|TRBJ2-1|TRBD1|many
CASSPGQGYEQFF
TGTGCCAGCAGTCCTGGACAGGGCTATGAGCAGTTCTTC
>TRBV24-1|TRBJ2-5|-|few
CATSDPTRDQETQYF
TGTGCCACCAGTGATCCTACACGTGACCAAGAGACCCAGTACTTC
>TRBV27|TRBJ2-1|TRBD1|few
CASSWRQGLDEQFF
TGTGCCAGCAGTTGGCGACAGGGTCTGGATGAGCAGTTCTTC
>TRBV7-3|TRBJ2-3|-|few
CASSAIGGRGDTQYF
TGTGCCAGCAGCGCCATCGGGGGGCGTGGAGATACGCAGTATTTT
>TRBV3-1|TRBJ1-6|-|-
CASSHSSPLHF
TGTGCCAGCAGCCATAGCTCACCCCTCCACTTT
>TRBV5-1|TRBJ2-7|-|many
CASSGSAAYEQYF
TGCGCCAGCAGTGGGAGCGCCGCCTACGAGCAGTACTTC
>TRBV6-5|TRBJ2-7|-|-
CASSYSMASYEQYF
TGTGCCAGCAGTTACTCTATGGCCTCCTACGAGCAGTACTTC
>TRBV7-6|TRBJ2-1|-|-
CASSAGLGNEQFF
TGTGCCAGCAGCGCAGGGCTAGGCAATGAGCAGTTCTTC
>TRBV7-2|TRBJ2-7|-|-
CASSLGASGNWEQYF
TGTGCCAGCAGCTTAGGAGCGTCAGGCAATTGGGAGCAGTACTTC